This is a list of T cell receptor beta chains from one sample in a study of T-cell reconstitution after alpha-beta-depleted transplantation in children. Each CDR3 protein gets one entry after TCRdb re-called the PCR reads with MiXCR. The sample has 500,000 or so distinct CDR3 sequences, around a third seen once. The source was PBMCs from the stem cell graft donor, collected from the stem cell graft. These receptors came from a human donor who donated a stem cell graft to a child with aplastic anemia. The CDR3 runs from the conserved cysteine through the conserved F or W. A D gene is named only where the DNA matches it firmly. Size tells how often a clone was seen (once, few, many) or the class of an expanded clone, and some rows leave it out.

clone_size	v_call	j_call	d_call	cdr3_nt	cdr3_aa
NA	TRBV12-3/TRBV12-4	TRBJ2-2	NA	TGTGCCAGCAGACTGAGGGGGAACACCGGGGAGCTGTTTTTT	CASRLRGNTGELFF
NA	TRBV12-3/TRBV12-4	TRBJ1-1	TRBD1	TGTGCCAGCAGACACAGGGGGCTGAACACTGAAGCTTTCTTT	CASRHRGLNTEAFF
few	TRBV4-2	TRBJ2-7	NA	TGTGCCAGCAGCCAAGTTGCCCAGACTAGCTACGAGCAGTACTTC	CASSQVAQTSYEQYF
NA	TRBV24-1	TRBJ2-2	NA	TGTGCCACCAGTGCGGCCTTCGCGAACACCGGGGAGCTGTTTTTT	CATSAAFANTGELFF
NA	TRBV7-2	TRBJ1-5	TRBD1	TGTGCCAGCAGCCCCGGGACAGTCCTCAATCAGCCCCAGCATTTT	CASSPGTVLNQPQHF
few	TRBV6-1	TRBJ1-1	NA	TGTGCCAGCATCGGAGTATGGGAGACTGAAGCTTTCTTT	CASIGVWETEAFF
NA	TRBV24-1	TRBJ2-2	NA	TGTGCCATGGCTGGAAACACCGGGGAGCTGTTTTTT	CAMAGNTGELFF
NA	TRBV10-3	TRBJ2-1	TRBD1	TGTGCCATCAGTGAGTCGAGACAGGGCAGTGAGCAGTTCTTC	CAISESRQGSEQFF
NA	TRBV14	TRBJ1-1	NA	TGTGCCAGCAGCCAAAGTAGGTCGAGTAAATGGGATTTTCTTATGAACACTGAAGCTTTCTTT	CASSQSRSSKWDFLMNTEAFF
few	TRBV5-1	TRBJ2-7	TRBD1	TGCGCCAGCAGATCGACAGGGCCGGGCGAGCAGTACTTC	CASRSTGPGEQYF
many	TRBV29-1	TRBJ1-5	NA	TGCAGCGTAGGGGAGAATAGCAATCAGCCCCAGCATTTT	CSVGENSNQPQHF
many	TRBV5-1	TRBJ2-3	NA	TGTGCCAGCAGCTTAGCCGGTCGGACAGATACGCAGTATTTT	CASSLAGRTDTQYF
once	TRBV5-1	TRBJ2-1	TRBD2	TGCGCCAGCAGCTCACCGGGACTAGCGGGGATTGAGCAGTTCTTC	CASSSPGLAGIEQFF
few	TRBV5-1	TRBJ2-1	NA	TGCGCCAGCAGCTTGGATGGAAGGGCTGAGCAGTTCTTC	CASSLDGRAEQFF
NA	TRBV19	TRBJ2-3	TRBD2	TGTGCCAGTAAAAGCGGGAGGGCCTGGGATACGCAGTATTTT	CASKSGRAWDTQYF
NA	TRBV11-2	TRBJ2-1	NA	TGTGCCAGCAGCTTAGATCGACCGGGGGCTTACGAGCAGTTCTTC	CASSLDRPGAYEQFF
NA	TRBV5-5	TRBJ1-1	TRBD1	TGTGCCAGCCTAAGACACGGGACAGGGAACACTGAAGCTTTCTTT	CASLRHGTGNTEAFF
few	TRBV2	TRBJ1-2	NA	TGTGCCAGCAGTGAACTAAGTACGTATGGCTACACCTTC	CASSELSTYGYTF
few	TRBV10-3	TRBJ1-2	NA	TGTGCCATGGGGGTAAAGTCGGGCTCGGGCTACACCTTC	CAMGVKSGSGYTF
once	TRBV5-1	TRBJ2-1	TRBD1	TGCGCCAGCCATCTGAAACCGGGACAGGGAGACAATGAGCAGTTCTTC	CASHLKPGQGDNEQFF
NA	TRBV7-2	TRBJ2-5	TRBD2	TGTGCCAGCAGCTCCTCCGGACTAGCCACCTTGGAAGGGACCCAGTACTTC	CASSSSGLATLEGTQYF
few	TRBV7-2	TRBJ2-7	TRBD1	TGTGCCAGCAGCAAACAGGGGGCGAGGTACGAGCAGTACTTC	CASSKQGARYEQYF
NA	TRBV18	TRBJ1-5	NA	TGTGCCAGCTCACCGCAGTATAGCAATCAGCCCCAGCATTTT	CASSPQYSNQPQHF
NA	TRBV7-6	TRBJ2-7	TRBD2	TGTGCCAGCAGCCACGGGACTAGCGGGAGCTACGAGCAGTACTTC	CASSHGTSGSYEQYF
NA	TRBV10-2	TRBJ2-2	TRBD2	TGCGCCAGCAGCGGGGACGTGGCGGGAGGGCCGACCGGGGAGCTGTTTTTT	CASSGDVAGGPTGELFF
few	TRBV7-2	TRBJ2-5	NA	TGTGCCAGCAGCTTAACACGGGCGAAAGAGACCCAGTACTTC	CASSLTRAKETQYF
NA	TRBV5-1	TRBJ1-1	NA	TGCGCCAGCAGCTTGGGCCGGGGTCCCCGTGAAGCTTTCTTT	CASSLGRGPREAFF
NA	TRBV18	TRBJ2-3	TRBD2	TGTGCCAGCTCCCCTAAGACTAGCGGTGGCACAGATACGCAGTATTTT	CASSPKTSGGTDTQYF
NA	TRBV19	TRBJ1-1	NA	TGTGCCAGTAGTATTCCGAGACAGCTCCGTATGAACACTGAAGCTTTCTTT	CASSIPRQLRMNTEAFF
NA	TRBV9	TRBJ2-1	NA	TGTGCCAGCAGCCTGTATGAGCAGAAAGCCTACAATGAGCAGTTCTTC	CASSLYEQKAYNEQFF
many	TRBV29-1	TRBJ2-3	NA	TGCAGCGTTGATCGCCGGGATCCGATGGGGACGCAGTATTTT	CSVDRRDPMGTQYF
NA	TRBV5-1	TRBJ2-7	TRBD2	TGCGCCAGCAGCTTTTTGGTAGCGGGAGGGGACGAGCAGTACTTC	CASSFLVAGGDEQYF
few	TRBV7-9	TRBJ2-5	NA	TGTGCCAGCAGCCCCGTCGGATTCGAGGGGGAGACCCAGTACTTC	CASSPVGFEGETQYF
few	TRBV20-1	TRBJ2-1	NA	TGCAGTGGGACCCGAAGCTCCTACAATGAGCAGTTCTTC	CSGTRSSYNEQFF
NA	TRBV5-4	TRBJ2-5	NA	TGTGCCAGCAGCTTGGTGGGGATCGGAGAGACCCAGTACTTC	CASSLVGIGETQYF
few	TRBV20-1	TRBJ1-5	NA	TGCAGTGCTAGAGATCCGGGGGGCGCACCAAATCAGCCCCAGCATTTT	CSARDPGGAPNQPQHF
few	TRBV5-5	TRBJ2-1	NA	TGTGCCAGCAGCTTTCTCCAGGGATCCTACAATGAGCAGTTCTTC	CASSFLQGSYNEQFF
NA	TRBV5-4	TRBJ2-2	NA	TGTGCCAGCAGCTTGGGACTTATTTCGAACACCGGGGAGCTGTTTTTT	CASSLGLISNTGELFF
NA	TRBV5-1	TRBJ2-2	NA	TGCGCCAGCAGCTTGGATCAGGGTTCTATCGGGGAGCTGTTTTTT	CASSLDQGSIGELFF
NA	TRBV28	TRBJ2-1	TRBD1	TGTGCCAGCAGGAGGGACAGCGAGCAGTTCTTC	CASRRDSEQFF
NA	TRBV12-3/TRBV12-4	TRBJ2-1	NA	TGTGCCAGCAGTCCCCGCCAGGGCAATGAGCAGTTCTTC	CASSPRQGNEQFF
NA	TRBV28	TRBJ2-7	NA	TGTGCCAGCAGTACAACACCCTCCTACGAGCAGTACTTC	CASSTTPSYEQYF
NA	TRBV11-2	TRBJ2-5	TRBD2	TGTGCCAGCAGCCTCATAGCGGGCGGCCTCGAGGGGTATGGGGAGACCCAGTACTTC	CASSLIAGGLEGYGETQYF
many	TRBV7-2	TRBJ2-3	NA	TGTGCCAGCAGCTTAAGCACAGATACGCAGTATTTT	CASSLSTDTQYF
NA	TRBV5-1	TRBJ2-7	TRBD2	TGCGCCAGCAGCTTCGCAACTAGCGGGAGTCACGAGCAGTACTTC	CASSFATSGSHEQYF
NA	TRBV9	TRBJ2-1	NA	TGTGCCAGCAGCGTAGTCCCCTCAGACAATGAGCAGTTCTTC	CASSVVPSDNEQFF
NA	TRBV6-2/TRBV6-3	TRBJ2-3	TRBD2	TGTGCCAGCAAGCGGGAGGGCCGTGCAGATACGCAGTATTTT	CASKREGRADTQYF
NA	TRBV7-2	TRBJ2-7	TRBD1	TGTGCCAGCAGCTCCCGGGACAGGGGAAATGGCGAGCAGTACTTC	CASSSRDRGNGEQYF
NA	TRBV10-3	TRBJ1-1	NA	TGTGCCATCGTACCGGGCGGGGCGAGAAAGACTGAAGCTTTCTTT	CAIVPGGARKTEAFF
few	TRBV12-3/TRBV12-4	TRBJ2-7	NA	TGTGCCAGCAGTTTACGTGACAGGACCTTCGAGCAGTACTTC	CASSLRDRTFEQYF
once	TRBV7-2	TRBJ2-1	TRBD1	TGTGCCAGCAGCTTAGGAATTGCAGGGGGTGAGCAGTTCTTC	CASSLGIAGGEQFF
NA	TRBV30	TRBJ2-5	NA	TGTGCCTGGAGGGCTAGCGCCTATCAGACCCAGTACTTC	CAWRASAYQTQYF
NA	TRBV5-6	TRBJ2-1	NA	TGTGCCAGCAGCTTTTCAGGGGTGTCTTCAGTGGGCAATGAGCAGTTCTTC	CASSFSGVSSVGNEQFF
few	TRBV27	TRBJ2-3	NA	TGTGCCTCCCGGGCAGGGAGCACAGATACGCAGTATTTT	CASRAGSTDTQYF
few	TRBV5-6	TRBJ2-5	TRBD1	TGTGCCAGCAGCTCTTACCTACAGGGGGCCCTCCAAGAGACCCAGTACTTC	CASSSYLQGALQETQYF
NA	TRBV20-1	TRBJ2-7	NA	TGCAGTGCTAGAACGGGCCTATCCTACGAGCAGTACTTC	CSARTGLSYEQYF
NA	TRBV20-1	TRBJ2-2	NA	TGCAGTGCTAGAGTAAGCAGCAAACGATCGAACGCCGGGGAGCTGTTTTTT	CSARVSSKRSNAGELFF